This TCR beta chain was captured by sequencing in a study of blood T cell repertoires in COVID-19. Study summary: In each case, the material was cDNA or gDNA derived from T cells, B-cell-depleted T cells, or PBMCs.

The CDR3 sequence is 14 residues long. The germline CDR1 and CDR2 sequences are SNHLY and FYNNEI. Trimming removed 6 bases from V and 0 bases from J, with 11 bases in between. Study processing details: By means of reference gene primer amplification, nucleated cell counts were estimated. The protocol was immunoSEQ multiplex PCR, while the TCRdb copy is restricted to in-frame clones and leaves out a portion. V and J calls and clone size are copied from that table; D and trimming were computed from the DNA. Found here are around 180,000 clones, 80% to 90% of them singletons; the top ten hold about 2.1%. Participant ages covered 18 to 89 years across 25 or so US areas. Cohort placement rested on clinical history that participants reported themselves.

J is TRBJ1-1 and V is TRBV2; weak D call: TRBD1 (6 bases). Sequenced input: PBMCs or T cells enriched from blood (not recorded which). The clonotype comes from a woman aged 35 to 49 with acute COVID-19. CDR3 sequence: CASSLQGVNTEAFF. CDR3 coding DNA: TGTGCCAGCAGCCTACAGGGCGTGAACACTGAAGCTTTCTTT.